Listed below are T cell receptor beta chains from one sample, sequenced in a study of cytomegalovirus exposure and HLA in healthy donors. Here immunoSEQ multiplex PCR was the method, and the copy in TCRdb shows in-frame clones only, minus some. The table has tens of thousands of clones, around 84% seen once. Sequenced material: PBMCs. The receptor set was obtained from a woman between 35 and 50 years old in good health and CMV-seropositive. CDR3s include the opening cysteine and the closing phenylalanine or tryptophan. The D gene is left open where the match is weak. Only some rows state a clone size, as once, few, many or a class for expanded clones.

V	D	size	J	DNA	CDR3
TRBV7-7	TRBD2	once	TRBJ2-2	TGTGCCAGCAGCGGGACTAGCGGGGGAACGAACACCGGGGAGCTGTTTTTT	CASSGTSGGTNTGELFF
TRBV28	.	.	TRBJ2-7	TGTGCCAGCAGCCTAACAGGGTTTGGTTTTGGAGACGAGCAGTACTTC	CASSLTGFGFGDEQYF
TRBV10-3	.	once	TRBJ1-5	TGTGCCATCAGCCCCGAGAGTAGCAATCAGCCCCAGCATTTT	CAISPESSNQPQHF
TRBV29-1	TRBD1	.	TRBJ2-7	TGCAGCGTTTTGAAGGGGGCCGGCTACGAGCAGTACTTC	CSVLKGAGYEQYF
TRBV30	.	.	TRBJ1-1	TGTGCCTGGAGTGTCGGGGGAGTTGAAGCTTTCTTT	CAWSVGGVEAFF
TRBV2	.	.	TRBJ2-5	TGTGCCAGCAGTGAACAGTTGGGAGGACAAGAGACCCAGTACTTC	CASSEQLGGQETQYF
TRBV5-1	.	few	TRBJ1-4	TGCGCCAGCAGCTTGGGATACAGGGACCCCTTTAATGAAAAACTGTTTTTT	CASSLGYRDPFNEKLFF
TRBV14	TRBD2	few	TRBJ2-3	TGTGCCAGCAGCCAAGAATGGACTAGCTACACAGATACGCAGTATTTT	CASSQEWTSYTDTQYF
TRBV29-1	.	few	TRBJ1-1	TGCAGCGTTAAGCTGAGTTACACTGAAGCTTTCTTT	CSVKLSYTEAFF
TRBV4-1	.	.	TRBJ2-1	TGCGCCAGCAGCCAAGATCCCGGTAACAATGAGCAGTTCTTC	CASSQDPGNNEQFF
TRBV13	.	.	TRBJ2-2	TGTGCCAGCAGCTTTACGACCGCGGCCGGGGAGCTGTTTTTT	CASSFTTAAGELFF
TRBV7-8	.	.	TRBJ2-5	TGTGCCAGCAGCCCTCCGGGGACCCAGTACTTC	CASSPPGTQYF
TRBV19	TRBD1	.	TRBJ2-4	TGTGCCAGTAGTATCCTTTCCGGGACAGGAGAAAACATTCAGTACTTC	CASSILSGTGENIQYF
TRBV7-2	.	few	TRBJ2-7	TGTGCCAGCAGCCCTAGACAGGATGGCTACGAGCAGTACTTC	CASSPRQDGYEQYF
TRBV7-2	TRBD1	.	TRBJ1-5	TGTGCCAGCAGCTTAGATGGGACAGGGGGCGTTCAGCCCCAGCATTTT	CASSLDGTGGVQPQHF
TRBV6-1	.	once	TRBJ1-1	TGTGCCAGCAGTCTGGCGGGGAACACTGAAGCTTTCTTT	CASSLAGNTEAFF
TRBV5-4	TRBD1	.	TRBJ1-4	TGTGCCAGCAGCGTACTTACAGGGGGAACTAATGAAAAACTGTTTTTT	CASSVLTGGTNEKLFF
TRBV28	TRBD1	.	TRBJ2-2	TGTGCCAGCAGCTTGAGTCCGGGACAGGGGGCATGGACCGGGGAGCTGTTTTTT	CASSLSPGQGAWTGELFF
TRBV4-1	TRBD1	.	TRBJ1-6	TGCGCCAGCAGCCAGGACAGGGGTGTCGGCTCACCCCTCCACTTT	CASSQDRGVGSPLHF
TRBV28	.	once	TRBJ2-7	TGTGCCAGCTTCGGGCAGGGTTTTCGGGACACGCTCTACGAGCAGTACTTC	CASFGQGFRDTLYEQYF
TRBV30	.	.	TRBJ1-4	TGTGCCTGGAGTGTAGGGGTCGGTGAAAAACTGTTTTTT	CAWSVGVGEKLFF
TRBV5-4	TRBD2	.	TRBJ2-5	TGTGCCAGCAGCTTGACTAGCGGGGAAGAGACCCAGTACTTC	CASSLTSGEETQYF
TRBV15	.	.	TRBJ2-5	TGTGCCACCAGCAGAGACAGGGGAGAGACCCAGTACTTC	CATSRDRGETQYF
TRBV7-9	.	.	TRBJ1-2	TGTGCCAGCACGGAGGGGACCCTTGGCTACACCTTC	CASTEGTLGYTF
TRBV10-3	TRBD1	few	TRBJ1-5	TGTGCCATCAGTGACGACCGACAGGGGGGAGGTCAGCCCCAGCATTTT	CAISDDRQGGGQPQHF
TRBV2	TRBD1	.	TRBJ2-7	TGTGCCAGCAGTCTAAGAGGGACAGGAGACTCCTACGAGCAGTACTTC	CASSLRGTGDSYEQYF